The 24 T cell receptor beta chains presented below share a single source sample, sequenced in a study of blood T cell repertoires in COVID-19. Some clones are missing from TCRdb's copy, which holds only in-frame ones; the method was immunoSEQ multiplex PCR. The sample consists of about 480,000 clones, 85% to 90% of them appearing once. The sample taken for sequencing was PBMCs or T cells enriched from blood (not recorded which). These TCRs come from a woman in her 40s who had recovered from COVID-19.

The V gene is TRBV4-2, the J gene TRBJ1-4; 8 bases match TRBD1. CDR1 and CDR2 from the germline V gene are LGHNA and YNFKEQ. The CDR3 loop spans 15 amino acids. V lost 0 bases to trimming and J lost 7 bases; unmatched junction nucleotides: 4. The CDR3 bases are TGTGCCAGCAGCCAAGACGACAGGGGAGGTGAAAAACTGTTTTTT. Protein: CASSQDDRGGEKLFF.

The CDR3 loop is CASSLSLSYQETQYF. The DNA for the CDR3 is TGTGCCAGCAGTCTTAGTCTTTCGTACCAAGAGACCCAGTACTTC. The rearrangement links TRBV2 to TRBJ2-5; D is uncertain. The CDR3 covers 15 residues. V lost 5 bases and J 0 bases, leaving 13 bases between the germline ends. Germline V gives CDR1 SNHLY, CDR2 FYNNEI.

This clone was detected once. The V and J genes are TRBV10-3 and TRBJ1-2; 7 bases match TRBD1. The CDR3 contains 14 residues. Losses at the gene ends were 6 bases for V and 6 bases for J; bases not matched to a gene: 10. Germline values: CDR1 ENHRY, CDR2 SYGVKD. The CDR3 protein is CAIRPTGDKDGYTF. DNA of the CDR3: TGTGCCATCAGACCTACAGGGGATAAAGATGGCTACACCTTC.

V is TRBV4-3 and J is TRBJ1-2; perhaps TRBD1 as D (6 bases). CDR1 is LGHNA and CDR2 is YSLEER in the germline V gene. This CDR3 comprises 15 residues. Trimming shortened V by 3 bases and J by 4 bases, and 15 bases separated the two germline ends. The CDR3 DNA follows: TGCGCCAGCAGCCAGTCAAAGACAGGCCTCTATGGCTACACCTTC. Translating gives CASSQSKTGLYGYTF.

The CDR3 spells CASSVEGNTEAFF. The CDR3 nucleotides read TGTGCCAGTAGCGTCGAGGGGAACACTGAAGCTTTCTTT. The chain joins TRBV2 to TRBJ1-1; D is unclear. Trimming pared 9 bases from V and 1 base from J, leaving 12 bases between. The CDR3 length is 13 residues. CDR1 and CDR2 (germline): SNHLY, FYNNEI.

Concerning this clone: This sample includes further DNA sequences coding for the same CDR3. J is TRBJ2-2 and V is TRBV7-2, with D maybe TRBD2 (5 bases). CDR3 length equals 15 residues. V was pared by 5 bases and J by 1 base, with 11 bases between. Germline values: CDR1 SGHTA, CDR2 FQGNSA. CDR3 amino acids: CASSLRTGNTGELFF. Written as DNA, the CDR3 is TGTGCCAGCAGCCTCCGGACTGGGAACACCGGGGAGCTGTTTTTT.

The chain is built from TRBV5-4 and TRBJ2-7; 9 nucleotides line up with TRBD1. In germline, CDR1 is SGHNT, CDR2 YYREEE (reference sequence). This CDR3 spans 16 amino acids. Losses at the gene ends were 0 bases for V and 0 bases for J; bases not matched to a gene: 4. Written as DNA, the CDR3 is TGTGCCAGCAGCTTGGGGGGACAGGGTAACTCCTACGAGCAGTACTTC. Translating it yields CASSLGGQGNSYEQYF. Combining the CDR3 with reference TRBV5-4 and TRBJ2-7 gives the whole variable domain ETGVTQSPTHLIKTRGQQVTLRCSSQSGHNTVSWYQQALGQGPQFIFQYYREEENGRGNFPPRFSGLQFPNYSSELNVNALELDDSALYLCASSLGGQGNSYEQYFGPGTRLTVT.

J is TRBJ1-4 and V is TRBV14; D perhaps matches TRBD1 (5 bases). From germline, CDR1 is SGHDN and CDR2 FVKESK. Between the trimmed V and J ends, which lost 4 bases and 5 bases, there was a span of 8 bases. The CDR3 contains 13 residues. For the CDR3, the DNA is TGTGCCAGCAGCCCTCGGGGGAATGAAAAACTGTTTTTT. Protein sequence: CASSPRGNEKLFF.

This sequence joins TRBV6-5 and TRBJ1-2; D is uncertain. Looked up from germline, CDR1 is MNHEY and CDR2 is SVGAGI. This CDR3 is built from 14 residues. Trimming stripped 10 bases from V and 7 bases from J, with 22 bases between. The CDR3 here is CATLSAGRMAGYTF. The CDR3 DNA reads TGTGCCACTCTGTCTGCGGGCCGTATGGCTGGCTACACCTTC.

The rearrangement links TRBV6-6 to TRBJ1-4; 9 bases match TRBD1. The CDR3 runs to 18 residues. Germline V CDR1 and CDR2: MNHNY, SVGAGI (reference sequence). V lost 5 bases and J lost 4; bases outside the gene matches: 14. Here the CDR3 reads CASSPLGESTGGNEKLFF. In DNA form, the CDR3 reads TGTGCCAGCAGTCCTCTTGGGGAGTCGACAGGGGGTAATGAAAAACTGTTTTTT.

The CDR3 sequence is CATSDGTGGTDTQYF. CDR3 nucleotide sequence: TGTGCCACCAGTGACGGGACAGGGGGCACAGATACGCAGTATTTT. The chain carries TRBV24-1 and TRBJ2-3, with TRBD1 identical over 10 bases. The CDR3 contains 15 residues. Germline values: CDR1 KGHDR, CDR2 SFDVKD. The trim removed 4 bases at V and 1 base at J, leaving 1 base unmatched.

V usage is TRBV19 and J usage is TRBJ1-1; D may be TRBD1 (6 bases). V shed 4 bases and J shed 10 bases, with 13 bases lying between them. The germline CDR1 and CDR2 sequences are LNHDA and SQIVND (reference sequence). The CDR3 is 12 amino acids. The CDR3 region is CASSTPDRRAFF. CDR3 DNA sequence: TGTGCCAGTAGTACCCCCGACAGGAGAGCTTTCTTT.

The rearrangement links TRBV9 to TRBJ2-3; 10 bases line up with TRBD2. The J segment lost 5 bases and the V segment lost 0 bases, leaving 9 bases of the junction unmatched. Germline CDR1 is SGDLS and CDR2 is YYNGEE. There are 17 residues in the CDR3. CDR3 bases: TGTGCCAGCAGCGTAGGTAATCTAGCGGGAGTAATAGATACGCAGTATTTT. Residues: CASSVGNLAGVIDTQYF.

J is TRBJ1-2 and V is TRBV6-5; the D gene is possibly TRBD1 (6 bases). This CDR3 has 16 amino acids. The V end lost 0 bases, the J end lost 6 bases, and 17 bases lay between the germline ends. Per the germline V gene, CDR1 is MNHEY and CDR2 is SVGAGI. The CDR3, as DNA: TGTGCCAGCAGTTACTCCGACAGGAGCGGAGTGGATGGCTACACCTTC. Translation: CASSYSDRSGVDGYTF.

The gene calls are TRBV2 and TRBJ2-5; D is ambiguous. V lost 1 base, J lost 3 bases, and 6 bases lay in between. Germline V gene data show CDR1 as SNHLY and CDR2 as FYNNEI. The CDR3 sequence is 13 residues long. The chain's CDR3 is CASSEVPEETQYF. The DNA for the CDR3 is TGTGCCAGCAGTGAAGTCCCGGAAGAGACCCAGTACTTC.

The chain combines TRBV7-8 with TRBJ1-2; no clear D gene. This CDR3 has 16 amino acids. The germline gives CDR1 SGHVS, CDR2 FQNEAQ. Trimming shortened V by 0 bases and J by 5 bases, and 16 bases separated the two germline ends. The CDR3 spells CASSLALGSDWYGYTF. CDR3 nucleotides: TGTGCCAGCAGCTTAGCGCTCGGGTCAGATTGGTATGGCTACACCTTC.

The chain joins TRBV5-4 to TRBJ1-5; D is undetermined. The CDR3 runs to 18 residues. Germline V gene sequence: CDR1 SGHNT, CDR2 YYREEE (reference sequence). Trimming removed 0 bases from V and 1 base from J, with 17 bases in between. The CDR3 region is CASSLAASDGVSNQPQHF. The DNA of the CDR3 is TGTGCCAGCAGCTTGGCGGCTTCTGACGGGGTGAGCAATCAGCCCCAGCATTTT. Full variable domain (outside the CDR3, taken from reference TRBV5-4 and TRBJ1-5): ETGVTQSPTHLIKTRGQQVTLRCSSQSGHNTVSWYQQALGQGPQFIFQYYREEENGRGNFPPRFSGLQFPNYSSELNVNALELDDSALYLCASSLAASDGVSNQPQHFGDGTRLSIL.

The chain is built from TRBV21-1 and TRBJ2-2; TRBD2 was called by the table and not checked on the DNA. TRBV21-1 is a pseudogene segment. The CDR3 covers 17 residues. The CDR3 bases are TGTGCCAGCAGCAAAGTTCCGGGACTAGCGGGGACCGGGGAGCTGTTTTTT. Translation: CASSKVPGLAGTGELFF.

This chain links TRBV19 with TRBJ2-1; 9 bases agree with TRBD1. V trimming: 6 bases; J trimming: 4 bases; junction bases outside the gene matches: 10. Germline V gene data show CDR1 as LNHDA and CDR2 as SQIVND (reference sequence). The CDR3 extends over 16 amino acids. In DNA form, the CDR3 reads TGTGCCAGTAGGACACCCGGGACAGGGATTTACAATGAGCAGTTCTTC. Its translation: CASRTPGTGIYNEQFF.

This chain links TRBV7-6 with TRBJ1-2, with 8 bases aligning to TRBD1. Trimming took 5 bases from V and 3 from J; bases not matched to a gene: 5. Germline V lookup: CDR1 SGHVS, CDR2 FNYEAQ. The CDR3 sequence is 14 residues long. CDR3 sequence reads: CASSPDRGHYGYTF. The CDR3 DNA is TGTGCCAGCAGCCCAGACAGGGGTCACTATGGCTACACCTTC.

The chain recombines TRBV9 with TRBJ2-3; D call uncertain. The CDR3 is made up of 13 amino acids. Germline V lookup: CDR1 SGDLS, CDR2 YYNGEE. The V gene lost 0 bases and the J gene lost 5 bases, with 7 bases spanning the gap. The CDR3 loop reads CASSVAFLDTQYF. CDR3 coding DNA: TGTGCCAGCAGCGTAGCGTTTTTAGATACGCAGTATTTT.

The chain recombines TRBV5-1 with TRBJ2-2, with unresolved D. Per germline, CDR1 SGHRS and CDR2 YFSETQ. The V and J ends lost 0 bases and 2 bases respectively, with 11 bases between them. CDR3 length: 16 amino acids. In DNA, the CDR3 is TGCGCCAGCAGCTTGGCCTGGCCTTTAAACACCGGGGAGCTGTTTTTT. Amino acid sequence: CASSLAWPLNTGELFF. Variable domain in full (rest from reference TRBV5-1 and TRBJ2-2): KAGVTQTPRYLIKTRGQQVTLSCSPISGHRSVSWYQQTPGQGLQFLFEYFSETQRNKGNFPGRFSGRQFSNSRSEMNVSTLELGDSALYLCASSLAWPLNTGELFFGEGSRLTVL.

This clone has only a few counts. V gene TRBV7-2 combines with J gene TRBJ2-7, with a possible D match to TRBD2 (6 bases). Trimming removed 2 bases at V and 3 bases at J, with 14 bases between. The CDR3 is made up of 15 amino acids. The germline V gene encodes CDR1 SGHTA and CDR2 FQGNSA. The CDR3 reads CASSLQGLALYEQYF. The CDR3 DNA follows: TGTGCCAGCAGCTTACAAGGGCTAGCGCTCTACGAGCAGTACTTC.

The chain uses TRBV5-1 and TRBJ2-2, with D possibly matching TRBD2 (7 bases). With 3 bases removed from V and 5 bases from J, the gap between germline ends came to 23 bases. The CDR3 consists of 18 residues. Germline V lookup: CDR1 SGHRS, CDR2 YFSETQ. CDR3 sequence reads: CASSWTHSSGGGTGELFF. The CDR3 nucleotides read TGCGCCAGCAGCTGGACCCATTCTAGCGGAGGGGGTACCGGGGAGCTGTTTTTT.